Listed below are T cell receptor beta chains from one sample, sequenced in a study of radiotherapy plus CTLA-4 blockade in lung cancer. The assay was immunoSEQ multiplex PCR, and TCRdb's table has in-frame clones only and misses some. The sample includes 30,000 to 40,000 clones, roughly 71% of them seen just once. The sample in question was peripheral blood, obtained from a patient treated with radiotherapy plus ipilimumab. All receptors derive from a human donor with non-small cell lung cancer who had stable disease on radiotherapy plus ipilimumab. Each CDR3 is given with its conserved first and last residue. D genes are given only for firm matches. Clone size appears in some rows only: once, few, many, or a class for an expanded clone.

J gene: TRBJ2-1; clone size: -; D gene: -; V gene: TRBV18; CDR3 DNA: TGTGCCAGCTCACCACCGAACCAGGGAAGTAACAATGAGCAGTTCTTC; CDR3 protein: CASSPPNQGSNNEQFF
J gene: TRBJ2-7; clone size: -; D gene: TRBD2; V gene: TRBV27; CDR3 DNA: TGTGCCAGCAGTCCTCAGGTGGGCGGGGGGTACGAGCAGTACTTC; CDR3 protein: CASSPQVGGGYEQYF
J gene: TRBJ1-4; clone size: few; D gene: TRBD1; V gene: TRBV4-1; CDR3 DNA: TGCGCCAGCAGCCCGAGACAGGGACTCGAAAAACTGTTTTTT; CDR3 protein: CASSPRQGLEKLFF
J gene: TRBJ1-5; clone size: -; D gene: -; V gene: TRBV2; CDR3 DNA: TGTGCCAGCAGCGAGGACTCAATCCCCAATCAGCCCCAGCATTTT; CDR3 protein: CASSEDSIPNQPQHF
J gene: TRBJ1-4; clone size: -; D gene: -; V gene: TRBV5-1; CDR3 DNA: TGCGCCAGCAGCTTGGATACAGTTGAAAAACTGTTTTTT; CDR3 protein: CASSLDTVEKLFF
J gene: TRBJ2-1; clone size: -; D gene: -; V gene: TRBV2; CDR3 DNA: TGTGCCAGCAGTCCTACAGGTCTCCGCTACAATGAGCAGTTCTTC; CDR3 protein: CASSPTGLRYNEQFF
J gene: TRBJ1-1; clone size: -; D gene: -; V gene: TRBV19; CDR3 DNA: TGTGCCAGTAGCCCGAGGGTCATGAACACTGAAGCTTTCTTT; CDR3 protein: CASSPRVMNTEAFF
J gene: TRBJ2-5; clone size: -; D gene: -; V gene: TRBV4-3; CDR3 DNA: TGCGCCAGCAGCCGTCAGGGAAAAGAGACCCAGTACTTC; CDR3 protein: CASSRQGKETQYF
J gene: TRBJ1-1; clone size: once; D gene: -; V gene: TRBV25-1; CDR3 DNA: TGTGCCAGCAGTCCTCCAGGGAGGGTCGGCACTGAAGCTTTCTTT; CDR3 protein: CASSPPGRVGTEAFF
J gene: TRBJ2-7; clone size: -; D gene: -; V gene: TRBV5-6; CDR3 DNA: TGTGCCAGCAGCGGGACACTTGAGTACGAGCAGTACTTC; CDR3 protein: CASSGTLEYEQYF
J gene: TRBJ1-5; clone size: -; D gene: -; V gene: TRBV15; CDR3 DNA: TGTGCCACCAGCAGTCAATGGGAGGGAAACAACAATCAGCCCCAGCATTTT; CDR3 protein: CATSSQWEGNNNQPQHF
J gene: TRBJ2-6; clone size: -; D gene: -; V gene: TRBV19; CDR3 DNA: TGTGCCAGTTCCTCTCTCAGCTCTGGGGCCAACGTCCTGACTTTC; CDR3 protein: CASSSLSSGANVLTF
J gene: TRBJ1-2; clone size: few; D gene: TRBD1; V gene: TRBV28; CDR3 DNA: TGTGCCAGCAGTTTAGCAGGACAGGAGGTCCGGGGCTACACCTTC; CDR3 protein: CASSLAGQEVRGYTF
J gene: TRBJ2-3; clone size: few; D gene: -; V gene: TRBV5-1; CDR3 DNA: TGCGCCAGCAGCTTTGGGGGGCGGGCAGATACGCAGTATTTT; CDR3 protein: CASSFGGRADTQYF
J gene: TRBJ1-3; clone size: -; D gene: -; V gene: TRBV5-1; CDR3 DNA: TGCGCCAGCAGCCAGACAGCCTTCTCTGGAAACACCATATATTTT; CDR3 protein: CASSQTAFSGNTIYF
J gene: TRBJ1-1; clone size: few; D gene: -; V gene: TRBV7-2; CDR3 DNA: TGTGCCAGCAGTCCTAGACGGAACACTGAAGCTTTCTTT; CDR3 protein: CASSPRRNTEAFF
J gene: TRBJ2-7; clone size: -; D gene: TRBD1; V gene: TRBV28; CDR3 DNA: TGTGCCAGCAGTTCCCCCGGGGACAGGGTCTACGAGCAGTACTTC; CDR3 protein: CASSSPGDRVYEQYF
J gene: TRBJ2-2; clone size: -; D gene: -; V gene: TRBV19; CDR3 DNA: TGTGCCAGTAGTATAGCCAGGGGCACCGGGGAGCTGTTTTTT; CDR3 protein: CASSIARGTGELFF
J gene: TRBJ2-1; clone size: once; D gene: -; V gene: TRBV6-6; CDR3 DNA: TGTGCCAGCAGTTATCGGCAGTTAAGGGGTGACAATGAGCAGTTCTTC; CDR3 protein: CASSYRQLRGDNEQFF
J gene: TRBJ1-2; clone size: -; D gene: -; V gene: TRBV28; CDR3 DNA: TGTGCCAGCAGTTTAGCCGACAGTTATGGCTACACCTTC; CDR3 protein: CASSLADSYGYTF
J gene: TRBJ2-7; clone size: -; D gene: -; V gene: TRBV20-1; CDR3 DNA: TGCAGTGCTGGAAGCCTTTACGAGCAGTACTTC; CDR3 protein: CSAGSLYEQYF
J gene: TRBJ2-3; clone size: -; D gene: TRBD2; V gene: TRBV28; CDR3 DNA: TGTGCCAGCAGTATTAGCGGGGGTACTAGCACAGATACGCAGTATTTT; CDR3 protein: CASSISGGTSTDTQYF
J gene: TRBJ1-3; clone size: -; D gene: -; V gene: TRBV15; CDR3 DNA: TGTGCCACTAAAACAGGGCCCTCTGGAAACACCATATATTTT; CDR3 protein: CATKTGPSGNTIYF
J gene: TRBJ1-2; clone size: few; D gene: -; V gene: TRBV30; CDR3 DNA: TGTGCCTGGAGTGTCACCGGGACAACCTACGGCTACACCTTC; CDR3 protein: CAWSVTGTTYGYTF
J gene: TRBJ2-7; clone size: -; D gene: -; V gene: TRBV27; CDR3 DNA: TGTGCCAGCACCCCTACCGGGACAACGCACGAGCAGTACTTC; CDR3 protein: CASTPTGTTHEQYF
J gene: TRBJ1-2; clone size: few; D gene: -; V gene: TRBV7-9; CDR3 DNA: TGTGCCAGCAGCTTAAATGGGGCAGCTAACTATGGCTACACCTTC; CDR3 protein: CASSLNGAANYGYTF
J gene: TRBJ1-4; clone size: few; D gene: -; V gene: TRBV30; CDR3 DNA: TGTGCCTGGAGTAGTTACAGGGCGACTAATGAAAAACTGTTTTTT; CDR3 protein: CAWSSYRATNEKLFF
J gene: TRBJ2-1; clone size: few; D gene: TRBD1; V gene: TRBV11-2; CDR3 DNA: TGTGCCAGCAGCTTACAAGGACAGGGTACGTATGAGCAGTTCTTC; CDR3 protein: CASSLQGQGTYEQFF
J gene: TRBJ2-1; clone size: -; D gene: TRBD2; V gene: TRBV10-2; CDR3 DNA: TGCGCCAGCAGTCGACTAGCGGGAGGATCCGGTGAGCAGTTCTTC; CDR3 protein: CASSRLAGGSGEQFF
J gene: TRBJ2-3; clone size: -; D gene: -; V gene: TRBV6-1; CDR3 DNA: TGTGCCAGCAGTGAAGGGGGGCTCAGCGCAGATACGCAGTATTTT; CDR3 protein: CASSEGGLSADTQYF
J gene: TRBJ2-7; clone size: few; D gene: -; V gene: TRBV18; CDR3 DNA: TGTGCCAGCTCACCACCGTTCCTTCACGAGCAGTACTTC; CDR3 protein: CASSPPFLHEQYF
J gene: TRBJ1-2; clone size: few; D gene: TRBD1; V gene: TRBV11-2; CDR3 DNA: TGTGCCAGCAGCTTACGACCGGACAGGAGCCTCTATGGCTACACCTTC; CDR3 protein: CASSLRPDRSLYGYTF
J gene: TRBJ2-5; clone size: -; D gene: TRBD1; V gene: TRBV27; CDR3 DNA: TGTGCCAGCAGTGAGACAGGGGGCGGGGGAGAGACCCAGTACTTC; CDR3 protein: CASSETGGGGETQYF
J gene: TRBJ2-3; clone size: -; D gene: TRBD2; V gene: TRBV28; CDR3 DNA: TGTGCCAGCAGTGTTCTAGCGGGAGGACCTTTTGGCACAGATACGCAGTATTTT; CDR3 protein: CASSVLAGGPFGTDTQYF
J gene: TRBJ1-5; clone size: -; D gene: -; V gene: TRBV6-1; CDR3 DNA: TGTGCCAGCAGCCCGGGGGGCTTCAATCAGCCCCAGCATTTT; CDR3 protein: CASSPGGFNQPQHF
J gene: TRBJ2-3; clone size: -; D gene: -; V gene: TRBV27; CDR3 DNA: TGTGCCAGCAGTTGGGAGTTATCCCGCCGGAGGGCCAGGGTCACAGATACGCAGTATTTT; CDR3 protein: CASSWELSRRRARVTDTQYF
J gene: TRBJ2-2; clone size: once; D gene: -; V gene: TRBV6-1; CDR3 DNA: TGTGCCAGCAGGGAATACCTGGGGACCGGGGAGCTGTTTTTT; CDR3 protein: CASREYLGTGELFF
J gene: TRBJ1-2; clone size: few; D gene: -; V gene: TRBV5-4; CDR3 DNA: TGTGCCAGCAGCTCCCCGCTTCAGGCAGGCGGTAACTATGGCTACACCTTC; CDR3 protein: CASSSPLQAGGNYGYTF
J gene: TRBJ2-4; clone size: -; D gene: -; V gene: TRBV21-1; CDR3 DNA: TGTGCCAGCAGCAAGGCCCTCAGATTGCCCAAAAACATTCAGTACTTC; CDR3 protein: CASSKALRLPKNIQYF
J gene: TRBJ1-4; clone size: -; D gene: -; V gene: TRBV7-2; CDR3 DNA: TGTGCCAGCAGCCCGGGTCCTACAACTAATGAAAAACTGTTTTTT; CDR3 protein: CASSPGPTTNEKLFF
J gene: TRBJ1-4; clone size: -; D gene: -; V gene: TRBV4-1; CDR3 DNA: TGCGCCAGCAGCCAACTTCGCTCGGAAAAACTGTTTTTT; CDR3 protein: CASSQLRSEKLFF
J gene: TRBJ2-1; clone size: -; D gene: TRBD2; V gene: TRBV7-2; CDR3 DNA: TGTGCCACCATAGCGGGAGGGCCTGTAGATGAGCAGTTCTTC; CDR3 protein: CATIAGGPVDEQFF
J gene: TRBJ2-7; clone size: once; D gene: TRBD2; V gene: TRBV4-2; CDR3 DNA: TGTGCCAGCAGCCAAGGGCCGAGCGGGGGTAGCTCCTACGAGCAGTACTTC; CDR3 protein: CASSQGPSGGSSYEQYF
J gene: TRBJ2-2; clone size: -; D gene: TRBD2; V gene: TRBV15; CDR3 DNA: TGTGCCACCAGCAGAGAGATAGCGGGAGAGAACACCGGGGAGCTGTTTTTT; CDR3 protein: CATSREIAGENTGELFF
J gene: TRBJ2-1; clone size: -; D gene: TRBD2; V gene: TRBV5-1; CDR3 DNA: TGCGCCAGCAGCATACGGACTAGCGACTACAATGAGCAGTTCTTC; CDR3 protein: CASSIRTSDYNEQFF
J gene: TRBJ1-5; clone size: -; D gene: -; V gene: TRBV5-1; CDR3 DNA: TGCGCCAGCAGTCTGTATAGCAATCAGCCCCAGCATTTT; CDR3 protein: CASSLYSNQPQHF
J gene: TRBJ1-1; clone size: -; D gene: TRBD1; V gene: TRBV28; CDR3 DNA: TGTGCCAGCAGTTGGACAGGGGGGTTGAACACTGAAGCTTTCTTT; CDR3 protein: CASSWTGGLNTEAFF
J gene: TRBJ2-7; clone size: -; D gene: -; V gene: TRBV5-1; CDR3 DNA: TGCGCCAGCAGCTTGGCCGGTCTAGGGACCCACGAGCAGTACTTC; CDR3 protein: CASSLAGLGTHEQYF
J gene: TRBJ1-1; clone size: -; D gene: -; V gene: TRBV14; CDR3 DNA: TGTGCCAGCAGCCGTGCGGGGATGAACACTGAAGCTTTCTTT; CDR3 protein: CASSRAGMNTEAFF
J gene: TRBJ2-2; clone size: -; D gene: -; V gene: TRBV19; CDR3 DNA: TGTGCCAGTAGTATAGGGGGGCGCACCGGGGAGCTGTTTTTT; CDR3 protein: CASSIGGRTGELFF
J gene: TRBJ1-5; clone size: -; D gene: -; V gene: TRBV19; CDR3 DNA: TGTGCCAGTAGTATCCTGGAGACCTATCAGCCCCAGCATTTT; CDR3 protein: CASSILETYQPQHF